Following are 14 T cell receptor beta chains from one sample sequenced in a study of T cell responses to AZD1222 COVID-19 vaccine. The data were produced by immunoSEQ multiplex PCR, yet TCRdb's version contains in-frame clones alone and is incomplete. In the table there are some 95,000 clones, 88% of which are singletons. The sample was peripheral blood, taken 28 days after the second AZD1222 dose. These receptors were collected from an adult who received the AZD1222 COVID-19 vaccine.

This clone was counted once. The chain uses TRBV20-1 and TRBJ1-5; the D is unclear. This CDR3 spans 12 amino acids. V gave up 7 bases and J gave up 5 bases, with 12 bases separating them. Germline CDR1 DFQATT, CDR2 SNEGSKA (reference sequence). This chain's CDR3 is CSVSDGDQPQHF. CDR3 sequence (DNA): TGCAGTGTCAGTGACGGGGATCAGCCCCAGCATTTT.

The rearrangement uses TRBV9 and TRBJ1-3; TRBD1 matches at 7 bases. V gave up 0 bases and J gave up 1 base; unmatched junction bases: 4. The CDR3 loop spans 16 amino acids. Germline lookup yields CDR1 SGDLS and CDR2 YYNGEE. The CDR3 DNA reads as TGTGCCAGCAGCGTAGTGACAGGGTGGTCTGGAAACACCATATATTTT. It translates to CASSVVTGWSGNTIYF.

The chain recombines TRBV19 with TRBJ2-7, with unresolved D. Germline values: CDR1 LNHDA, CDR2 SQIVND (reference sequence). V was clipped by 3 bases and J by 4 bases, with 7 bases between them. CDR3 length: 12 amino acids. The chain's CDR3 is CASSIGLYEQYF. The CDR3 nucleotides are TGTGCCAGTAGTATTGGGCTATACGAGCAGTACTTC.

V and J are TRBV27 and TRBJ2-5, with 7 bases lining up with TRBD2. The V and J ends lost 2 bases and 7 bases, in that order; junction bases with no gene match: 13. The V gene's germline CDR1 is MNHEY and CDR2 SMNVEV (reference sequence). The CDR3 has 16 residues. CDR3: CASSLAASGSGVTQYF. CDR3 coding DNA: TGTGCCAGCAGTTTAGCGGCTAGCGGAAGCGGCGTGACCCAGTACTTC.

The chain carries TRBV29-1 and TRBJ1-2, with D hard to call. The CDR3 is 15 residues long. CDR1 and CDR2 from the germline V gene are SQVTM and ANQGSEA. The ends were cut back, 1 base at V and 4 bases at J, with 16 bases in the middle. The CDR3 is CSVEGLKGYGYGYTF. The DNA of the CDR3 is TGCAGCGTTGAAGGGTTGAAAGGTTACGGCTATGGCTACACCTTC. The full variable domain, completed using reference TRBV29-1 and TRBJ1-2, is SAVISQKPSRDICQRGTSLTIQCQVDSQVTMMFWYRQQPGQSLTLIATANQGSEATYESGFVIDKFPISRPNLTFSTLTVSNMSPEDSSIYLCSVEGLKGYGYGYTFGSGTRLTVV.

This clone was seen a handful of times. The chain uses TRBV19 and TRBJ2-3; TRBD1 aligns across 12 bases. This CDR3 comprises 15 residues. Germline V gene lookup returns CDR1 LNHDA and CDR2 SQIVND (reference sequence). J was trimmed by 4 bases and V by 6 bases; bases with no gene match: 5. CDR3 residues: CASSTGTGGPDTQYF. The CDR3, as DNA: TGTGCCAGTAGCACCGGGACAGGGGGCCCAGATACGCAGTATTTT.

The chain links TRBV11-2 to TRBJ2-1, with 9 bases fitting TRBD2. The junction had 8 bases not matched to a gene; V was cut back by 3 bases and J by 8 bases. Germline CDR1 and CDR2: SGHAT and FQNNGV. The CDR3 length is 15 residues. CDR3 sequence (DNA): TGTGCCAGCAGCTTTAGCGGGAGTTTTCCCGATGAGCAGTTCTTC. This codes for CASSFSGSFPDEQFF.

The rearrangement joins TRBV9 to TRBJ2-3; TRBD2 aligns across 9 bases. Germline V lookup: CDR1 SGDLS, CDR2 YYNGEE. The trim removed 4 bases at V and 1 base at J, leaving 7 bases unmatched. The CDR3 runs to 16 residues. CDR3 in DNA: TGTGCCAGCAGCCTCCGAGCGGGAGGAGGCACAGATACGCAGTATTTT. It yields the protein CASSLRAGGGTDTQYF.

V usage is TRBV20-1 and J usage is TRBJ1-5; D might be TRBD1 (6 bases). Per the germline V gene, CDR1 is DFQATT and CDR2 is SNEGSKA (reference sequence). The CDR3 runs to 16 residues. V dropped 3 bases and J dropped 4 bases, with 19 bases sitting between them. The CDR3 here is CSASISPGALNQPQHF. In DNA, the CDR3 is TGCAGTGCTAGTATTTCTCCGGGGGCCCTTAATCAGCCCCAGCATTTT.

The chain joins TRBV5-1 to TRBJ2-5; D not certain. The CDR3 loop spans 15 amino acids. Trimming took 1 base from V and 0 from J, leaving 10 bases between them. The germline V gene encodes CDR1 SGHRS and CDR2 YFSETQ. The CDR3 sequence is CASSLSQTYQETQYF. The CDR3 DNA sequence: TGCGCCAGCAGCTTGAGTCAGACTTACCAAGAGACCCAGTACTTC. Looking up the rest from reference TRBV5-1 and TRBJ2-5 gives the full variable domain: KAGVTQTPRYLIKTRGQQVTLSCSPISGHRSVSWYQQTPGQGLQFLFEYFSETQRNKGNFPGRFSGRQFSNSRSEMNVSTLELGDSALYLCASSLSQTYQETQYFGPGTRLLVL.

This clone came up once. The chain has TRBV28 and TRBJ1-2, with TRBD1 identical over 8 bases. This CDR3 has 16 amino acids. CDR1 MDHEN and CDR2 SYDVKM come from the germline V gene. V lost 4 bases, J lost 6 bases, and 13 bases stayed unmatched. The chain's CDR3 is CASSSWTGLPGDGYTF. The CDR3 DNA reads as TGTGCCAGCAGTTCCTGGACAGGGTTGCCGGGGGATGGCTACACCTTC.

V gene TRBV7-9 combines with J gene TRBJ2-5; 7 bases are a match to TRBD2. Germline trimming cut 5 bases from V and 2 bases from J; bases unmatched to any gene: 8. The germline CDR1 and CDR2 sequences are SEHNR and FQNEAQ (reference sequence). The CDR3 totals 15 residues. Here the CDR3 reads CASSRGQGGQETQYF. CDR3 bases: TGTGCCAGCAGCAGAGGGCAGGGAGGGCAAGAGACCCAGTACTTC.

A single count supports this clone. The chain employs TRBV5-6 and TRBJ2-7, with 8 bases aligning to TRBD1. This CDR3 contains 13 residues. Trimming took 0 bases from V and 6 from J; bases not matched to a gene: 2. CDR1 and CDR2 from the germline V gene are SGHDT and YYEEEE. This CDR3 is CASSLGRGREQYF. In nucleotides, the CDR3 is TGTGCCAGCAGCTTGGGCAGGGGGCGCGAGCAGTACTTC.

V gene TRBV3-1 (or the pseudogene TRBV3-2) combines with J gene TRBJ1-1; D gene unclear. CDR3 size: 13 residues. Germline assignment: CDR1 LGHDT and CDR2 YNNKEL (reference sequence). The V end lost 1 base, the J end lost 1 base, and 4 bases lay between the germline ends. The CDR3 sequence: CASSQGRNTEAFF. CDR3 in DNA: TGTGCCAGCAGCCAAGGGAGGAACACTGAAGCTTTCTTT.